Following are 22 T cell receptor beta chains from one sample sequenced in a study of cytomegalovirus exposure and HLA in healthy donors. The primer mix had 60 Vbeta and 13 Jbeta primers. The repertoire was sequenced with immunoSEQ multiplex PCR; TCRdb's copy has only in-frame clones and lacks some. The sample yields about 190,000 clones, around 67% seen once. Sequencing used PBMCs. Receptor source: a woman aged 30 to 39 in good health and CMV-seropositive.

This clone was counted a few times. The chain carries TRBV5-1 and TRBJ2-2; 9 bases match TRBD1. Germline assignment: CDR1 SGHRS and CDR2 YFSETQ. The CDR3 has 16 residues. Trimming removed 1 base from V and 5 bases from J; junction bases left unmatched: 6. CDR3 amino acids: CASSLQNRGQTGELFF. The CDR3 DNA follows: TGCGCCAGCAGCTTGCAAAACAGGGGGCAGACCGGGGAGCTGTTTTTT.

This clone came up once. The chain carries TRBV6-5 and TRBJ2-1, with TRBD2 matching over 10 bases. The CDR3 runs 14 residues. The V and J ends lost 5 bases and 4 bases, in that order; junction bases with no gene match: 2. CDR1 and CDR2 (germline): MNHEY, SVGAGI. CDR3: CASSTSGEYNEQFF. In DNA form, the CDR3 reads TGTGCCAGCAGTACTAGCGGGGAATACAATGAGCAGTTCTTC.

This clone has a handful of counts. V and J are TRBV28 and TRBJ2-6; weak D call: TRBD2 (6 bases). Germline V gives CDR1 MDHEN, CDR2 SYDVKM. V lost 2 bases and J lost 0, with 8 bases in between. The CDR3 consists of 16 residues. CDR3 in amino acids: CASSLGGTSGANVLTF. CDR3 nucleotide sequence: TGTGCCAGCAGTTTAGGGGGGACCTCTGGGGCCAACGTCCTGACTTTC.

The genes are TRBV20-1 and TRBJ1-2, with a possible D match to TRBD1 (5 bases). This CDR3 spans 11 amino acids. With 6 bases removed from V and 7 bases from J, the gap between germline ends came to 12 bases. Germline V gene lookup returns CDR1 DFQATT and CDR2 SNEGSKA (reference sequence). CDR3 in DNA: TGCAGTGCCAACTCGGGACTTGGCTACACCTTC. Translating it yields CSANSGLGYTF.

The chain uses TRBV6-1 and TRBJ2-1; 11 bases are shared with TRBD2. J gave up 6 bases and V 3 bases, and 4 bases lay outside the gene matches. The CDR3 covers 15 residues. Germline V CDR1 and CDR2: MNHNS, SASEGT. In DNA, the CDR3 is TGTGCCAGCAGTGACCTTAGCGGGGGGGGCAATGAGCAGTTCTTC. As protein: CASSDLSGGGNEQFF.

The chain links TRBV7-9 to TRBJ2-2; the match to TRBD1 covers 9 bases. After removal of 5 bases from V and 5 bases from J, the junction contained 9 bases not matched to a gene. This CDR3 is 16 amino acids long. The germline V gene has CDR1 SEHNR and CDR2 FQNEAQ (reference sequence). DNA of the CDR3: TGTGCCAGCAGCCCAGAGACAGGGGGAGTTACCGGGGAGCTGTTTTTT. This encodes CASSPETGGVTGELFF.

J is TRBJ1-1 and V is TRBV11-2; 8 bases map to TRBD1. The germline gives CDR1 SGHAT, CDR2 FQNNGV. Unmatched junction bases numbered 16, after V lost 2 bases and J lost 5 bases. This CDR3 region has 18 residues. For the CDR3, the DNA is TGTGCCAGCAGCTTACCCATCGAGGACGTACAGGGGGGGACTGAAGCTTTCTTT. This translates into CASSLPIEDVQGGTEAFF.

The chain is built from TRBV9 and TRBJ1-4; 9 bases match TRBD1. Trimming at V came to 3 bases and at J to 5 bases, leaving 23 bases not matched to a gene. From germline, CDR1 is SGDLS and CDR2 YYNGEE. This CDR3 is 21 amino acids long. The CDR3 spells CASSAIKPPPLRTGANEKLFF. The CDR3 coding sequence is TGTGCCAGCAGCGCGATAAAACCTCCTCCCCTGAGGACAGGGGCGAATGAAAAACTGTTTTTT.

This chain joins TRBV11-2 and TRBJ1-1, with TRBD1 identical over 8 bases. Trimming cost V 4 bases and J 4 bases; bases outside gene matches: 5. CDR1 and CDR2 (germline): SGHAT, FQNNGV. The CDR3 extends over 14 amino acids. The CDR3 DNA follows: TGTGCCAGCAGCTCACCAGGGGGCGGCACTGAAGCTTTCTTT. As protein: CASSSPGGGTEAFF.

The chain couples TRBV5-8 to TRBJ1-5, with a weak D call TRBD1 (6 bases). V was trimmed by 1 base and J by 8 bases, leaving 19 bases between them. This CDR3 comprises 16 residues. Germline V gene data show CDR1 as SGHTS and CDR2 as YDEGEE. The CDR3 is CASSLRLPGESEPQHF. The CDR3 region has the DNA TGTGCCAGCAGCTTGAGGTTGCCAGGGGAAAGTGAGCCCCAGCATTTT.

This chain links TRBV15 with TRBJ1-5; possibly TRBD1 for D (6 bases). V was clipped by 0 bases and J by 3 bases, with 9 bases between them. The germline V gene encodes CDR1 LNHNV and CDR2 YYDKDF (reference sequence). CDR3 size: 15 residues. Here the CDR3 DNA reads TGTGCCACCAGCAGAGAACAGGGAGTCAATCAGCCCCAGCATTTT. Translating it yields CATSREQGVNQPQHF.

The chain uses TRBV7-9 and TRBJ2-2, with 10 bases aligning to TRBD1. The J segment lost 6 bases and the V segment lost 8 bases, leaving 9 bases of the junction unmatched. Germline CDR1 reads SEHNR; CDR2 reads FQNEAQ (reference sequence). The CDR3 is 15 residues long. DNA of the CDR3: TGTGCCAGCGCCCCGGGACAGGGGTTCTCCGGGGAGCTGTTTTTT. Translating it yields CASAPGQGFSGELFF.

The chain employs TRBV5-1 and TRBJ1-1; no reliable D call. Trimming removed 4 bases from V and 1 base from J, with 17 bases in between. The germline CDR1 and CDR2 sequences are SGHRS and YFSETQ. CDR3 length equals 16 residues. CDR3: CASSPRPSGKNTEAFF. The CDR3 DNA follows: TGCGCCAGCAGCCCGCGCCCATCGGGGAAGAACACTGAAGCTTTCTTT.

The chain couples TRBV6-1 to TRBJ1-1; 8 bases fit TRBD1. Germline V lookup: CDR1 MNHNS, CDR2 SASEGT. V gave up 3 bases and J gave up 4 bases; unmatched junction bases: 4. The CDR3 runs to 14 residues. The CDR3 spells CASSERTGGTEAFF. The CDR3 region has the DNA TGTGCCAGCAGTGAGAGAACAGGGGGCACTGAAGCTTTCTTT.

The gene calls are TRBV7-2 and TRBJ2-3, with no clear D. CDR3 length: 12 residues. The germline V gene has CDR1 SGHTA and CDR2 FQGNSA. V was cut by 1 base and J by 5 bases, with 4 bases left in between. CDR3 residues: CASSLDLDTQYF. In DNA, the CDR3 is TGTGCCAGCAGCTTAGATCTAGATACGCAGTATTTT.

V is TRBV11-1 and J is TRBJ2-2, with D unclear. Germline V CDR1 and CDR2: SGHAT, FQDESV (reference sequence). The CDR3 has 14 amino acids. V was cut by 2 bases and J by 5 bases, with 9 bases left in between. CDR3 in amino acids: CASSLLVGTGELFF. DNA of the CDR3: TGTGCCAGCAGCTTATTAGTCGGGACCGGGGAGCTGTTTTTT.

Within the sample, this clone is medium-sized (0.01 to 0.1%). This chain uses TRBV28 with TRBJ2-1, with 13 bases fitting TRBD2. V lost 6 bases to trimming and J lost 6 bases; unmatched junction nucleotides: 8. The CDR3 is 16 amino acids. Per the germline V gene, CDR1 is MDHEN and CDR2 is SYDVKM. CDR3 sequence reads: CASSPILAGGGNEQFF. The CDR3 DNA follows: TGTGCCAGCAGCCCGATACTAGCGGGAGGGGGCAATGAGCAGTTCTTC.

The J gene is TRBJ1-1, the V gene TRBV28; tentatively, D is TRBD1 (6 bases). V was shortened by 3 bases and J by 7 bases, with 18 bases between the two germline ends. The germline CDR1 and CDR2 sequences are MDHEN and SYDVKM. The CDR3 has 15 residues. The CDR3 coding sequence is TGTGCCAGCAGTTTTCAGGGGCTTGGGTACGGTGAAGCTTTCTTT. Protein: CASSFQGLGYGEAFF.

The chain recombines TRBV4-1 with TRBJ1-3; D not certain. Trimming stripped 0 bases from V and 4 bases from J, with 10 bases between. The CDR3 totals 15 residues. The germline CDR1 and CDR2 sequences are MGHRA and YSYEKL. CDR3 in amino acids: CASSQDSSRGNTIYF. The CDR3 DNA reads as TGCGCCAGCAGCCAAGATTCTTCCCGGGGAAACACCATATATTTT.

This sequence joins TRBV11-2 and TRBJ2-2, with 12 bases fitting TRBD2. The CDR3 covers 17 residues. The junction had 2 bases not matched to a gene; V was cut back by 1 base and J by 2 bases. Germline CDR1 SGHAT, CDR2 FQNNGV. In DNA, the CDR3 is TGTGCCAGCAGCTTAGGGACTAGCGGGGTTAACACCGGGGAGCTGTTTTTT. This translates into CASSLGTSGVNTGELFF. Using reference TRBV11-2 and TRBJ2-2 for the parts outside the CDR3, the full variable domain is EAGVAQSPRYKIIEKRQSVAFWCNPISGHATLYWYQQILGQGPKLLIQFQNNGVVDDSQLPKDRFSAERLKGVDSTLKIQPAKLEDSAVYLCASSLGTSGVNTGELFFGEGSRLTVL.

A few counts support this clone. The chain's CDR3 is CASSQDAGTGDRYEQYF. The CDR3 DNA reads as TGCGCCAGCAGCCAGGACGCCGGGACAGGGGACCGGTACGAGCAGTACTTC. The rearrangement joins TRBV4-1 to TRBJ2-7; TRBD1 aligns across 10 bases. Germline CDR1 reads MGHRA; CDR2 reads YSYEKL. This CDR3 contains 17 residues. The V and J ends lost 3 bases and 4 bases, in that order; junction bases with no gene match: 12.

This clone came up a few times. This chain uses TRBV13 with TRBJ2-1, with a possible D match to TRBD2 (5 bases). Germline-derived CDR1 and CDR2 are PRHDT and FYEKMQ (reference sequence). The V end lost 5 bases, the J end lost 8 bases, and 19 bases lay between the germline ends. This CDR3 is built from 15 residues. The CDR3 coding sequence is TGTGCCAGCAGCCCGAGGCTGGGAGTGGGCGATGAGCAGTTCTTC. This sequence encodes CASSPRLGVGDEQFF.